A single TCR beta chain is shown here with its context. Germline assignment: CDR1 SGHAT and CDR2 FQNNGV. There are 18 residues in the CDR3. The V gene end was trimmed by 5 bases and the J gene end by 1 base; junction bases not matched to a gene: 13. For the second PCR, which ran for about 6 to 11 cycles, a sample-barcoded 5' primer and a J-beta primer mix were used. In TCRdb, the 5' RACE reads were re-called with MiXCR into one record per CDR3 protein. The sample yields 1,500,000 or so distinct CDR3 sequences, roughly 43% seen once. This entry belongs to a study of blood T cells in healthy people across ages.

This TCR was sampled from a woman aged 18-30 years in good health. The V and J genes are TRBV11-2 and TRBJ2-1, with TRBD2 identical over 8 bases. Sequencing input: blood. The CDR3 DNA is TGTGCCAGCAGCCTCCGCTTTAGCGGGAAGAATTCCTACAATGAGCAGTTCTTC. Translation: CASSLRFSGKNSYNEQFF.